Shown below are 20 T cell receptor beta chains from a single sample sequenced in a study of blood T cells in healthy people across ages. The use of a sample-barcoded 5' primer and a J-beta primer mix characterized a second PCR of about 7 to 12 cycles. TCRdb itself ran the 5' RACE reads through MiXCR, one entry per CDR3 protein. The sample lists approximately 690,000 distinct CDR3 sequences; around two fifths were seen once. Sequences were obtained from blood. The receptors were gathered from an older man in good health.

The V and J genes are TRBV2 and TRBJ2-5; tentative D call: TRBD1 (6 bases). In germline, CDR1 is SNHLY, CDR2 FYNNEI. V lost 10 bases and J 4 bases, leaving 13 bases between the germline ends. The CDR3 sequence is 12 residues long. The CDR3 bases are TGTGCCACCTCGTGGGGGCGAGAGACCCAGTACTTC. Protein product: CATSWGRETQYF.

The chain links TRBV20-1 to TRBJ1-5, with D perhaps matching TRBD1 (6 bases). The germline CDR1 and CDR2 sequences are DFQATT and SNEGSKA (reference sequence). There are 13 residues in the CDR3. V was pared by 3 bases and J by 7 bases, with 13 bases between. The CDR3 DNA follows: TGCAGTGCTAGGGAGAGGGGGTCGCAGCCCCAGCATTTT. Its translation: CSARERGSQPQHF.

This clonotype was seen only a few times. The chain has TRBV25-1 and TRBJ1-2; TRBD1 is a possible D gene (6 bases). The germline V and J ends were trimmed by 4 bases and 4 bases, with 7 bases remaining between them. Per germline, CDR1 MGHDK and CDR2 SYGVNS. The CDR3 length is 12 residues. The CDR3 loop is CASSGRGYGYTF. DNA for the CDR3: TGTGCCAGCAGTGGCAGGGGCTATGGCTACACCTTC.

The rearrangement links TRBV20-1 to TRBJ2-2; no firm D call. Looked up from germline, CDR1 is DFQATT and CDR2 is SNEGSKA (reference sequence). V was pared by 3 bases and J by 2 bases, with 7 bases between. The CDR3 length is 13 residues. CDR3 coding DNA: TGCAGTGCTAGGTCCCTTAACACCGGGGAGCTGTTTTTT. Residues: CSARSLNTGELFF.

About this clonotype: Being one base from a much bigger clone, this may be a read error. V gene TRBV5-5 combines with J gene TRBJ1-2; D is undetermined. CDR3 length: 13 amino acids. The V gene's germline CDR1 is SGHKS and CDR2 YYEKEE (reference sequence). The CDR3 loop is CTTMGETNYGYTF. The DNA of the CDR3 is TGTACCACCATGGGAGAGACTAACTATGGCTACACCTTC.

This clonotype has a single count. V gene TRBV6-2 or TRBV6-3 combines with J gene TRBJ1-6; no reliable D call. CDR3 length: 12 residues. The V and J ends lost 2 bases and 8 bases respectively, with 4 bases between them. Germline V CDR1 and CDR2: MNHEY, SVGEGT. CDR3 sequence: CASSYVDSPLHF. For the CDR3, the DNA is TGTGCCAGCAGTTACGTTGATTCACCCCTCCACTTT.

V and J are TRBV30 and TRBJ2-3; a weak D match, TRBD2 (6 bases). The germline CDR1 and CDR2 sequences are GTSNPN and SVGIG (reference sequence). V lost 7 bases and J lost 2, with 16 bases in between. This CDR3 spans 14 amino acids. The chain's CDR3 is CASNLAADTDTQYF. The CDR3 nucleotides are TGTGCCTCGAACTTAGCGGCAGACACAGATACGCAGTATTTT. Using reference TRBV30 and TRBJ2-3 for the parts outside the CDR3, the full variable domain is SQTIHQWPATLVQPVGSPLSLECTVEGTSNPNLYWYRQAAGRGLQLLFYSVGIGQISSEVPQNLSASRPQDRQFILSSKKLLLSDSGFYLCASNLAADTDTQYFGPGTRLTVL.

This clonotype was detected only a few times. The genes are TRBV6-5 and TRBJ1-1; a weak D match, TRBD1 (5 bases). V was pared by 2 bases and J by 1 base, with 11 bases between. The CDR3 has 15 amino acids. In germline, CDR1 is MNHEY, CDR2 SVGAGI. CDR3 nucleotides: TGTGCCAGCAGTTACGGGGGACGTAGGAACACTGAAGCTTTCTTT. It is translated as CASSYGGRRNTEAFF.

This clonotype showed up just once. A much larger clone lies one base from this, so it may be a read error. The chain links TRBV7-6 to TRBJ1-6, with 7 bases aligning to TRBD1. CDR3 length equals 16 residues. V trimming: 2 bases; J trimming: 5 bases; junction bases outside the gene matches: 6. Germline V lookup: CDR1 SGHVS, CDR2 FNYEAQ. The DNA for the CDR3 is TGTGCCAGCAGCTTACGAAACAGGGGAAATAATTCACCCCTCCACTTT. This sequence encodes CASSLRNRGNNSPLHF.

The chain is built from TRBV6-2 or TRBV6-3 and TRBJ2-5; D remains ambiguous. Trimming left V 0 bases short and J 4 bases short, with 9 bases between. The germline gives CDR1 MNHEY, CDR2 SVGEGT. The CDR3 consists of 14 residues. The CDR3 reads CASSYSPRRETQYF. CDR3 in DNA: TGTGCCAGCAGTTACTCCCCCCGGCGAGAGACCCAGTACTTC.

The rearrangement joins TRBV9 to TRBJ2-3; 8 bases are a match to TRBD2. Germline V CDR1 and CDR2: SGDLS, YYNGEE. The CDR3 is made up of 16 amino acids. J gave up 2 bases and V 4 bases, and 9 bases lay outside the gene matches. The CDR3 bases are TGTGCCAGCAGCCCTTTAGCGGGACACAACACAGATACGCAGTATTTT. Encoded protein: CASSPLAGHNTDTQYF. Full variable domain (remainder filled in from reference TRBV9 and TRBJ2-3): DSGVTQTPKHLITATGQRVTLRCSPRSGDLSVYWYQQSLDQGLQFLIQYYNGEERAKGNILERFSAQQFPDLHSELNLSSLELGDSALYFCASSPLAGHNTDTQYFGPGTRLTVL.

This clonotype was seen more than once but under ten times. The rearrangement links TRBV20-1 to TRBJ1-5; possibly TRBD1 for D (5 bases). This CDR3 comprises 13 residues. The V end was cut by 4 bases, the J end by 2 bases, with 9 bases between. Germline lookup yields CDR1 DFQATT and CDR2 SNEGSKA (reference sequence). Written as DNA, the CDR3 is TGCAGTGCTAAGCAGGGCGGCAATCAGCCCCAGCATTTT. It yields the protein CSAKQGGNQPQHF.

The CDR3 DNA reads as TGTGCCAGCAGTGCTAACAGGGTTGGGGCTGAAAAACTGTTTTTT. This sequence encodes CASSANRVGAEKLFF. The rearrangement uses TRBV27 and TRBJ1-4, with D tentatively TRBD1 (6 bases). The CDR3 covers 15 residues. Germline V CDR1 and CDR2: MNHEY, SMNVEV (reference sequence). Trimming took 5 bases from V and 7 from J, leaving 17 bases between them.

The sample holds one count of this clonotype. The rearrangement joins TRBV9 to TRBJ2-3, with D unclear. Per the germline V gene, CDR1 is SGDLS and CDR2 is YYNGEE. The CDR3 consists of 16 residues. Trimming removed 0 bases at V and 0 bases at J, with 11 bases between. This CDR3 reads CASSVDGRPSTDTQYF. The CDR3 DNA is TGTGCCAGCAGCGTAGACGGGCGGCCGAGCACAGATACGCAGTATTTT.

The rearrangement uses TRBV7-9 and TRBJ2-7, with D possibly matching TRBD2 (6 bases). The ends were cut back, 5 bases at V and 3 bases at J, with 17 bases in the middle. The germline V gene has CDR1 SEHNR and CDR2 FQNEAQ (reference sequence). The CDR3 sequence is 15 residues long. For the CDR3, the DNA is TGTGCCAGCAGCACTCGGGACTGGGGGGACTACGAGCAGTACTTC. It specifies CASSTRDWGDYEQYF.

This clonotype was picked up a small number of times. The V and J genes are TRBV4-2 and TRBJ1-4; 11 nucleotides agree with TRBD1. The V gene end was trimmed by 4 bases and the J gene end by 8 bases; junction bases not matched to a gene: 9. Germline lookup yields CDR1 LGHNA and CDR2 YNFKEQ. There are 16 residues in the CDR3. This CDR3 is CASSRSTGTGGEKLFF. Written as DNA, the CDR3 is TGTGCCAGCAGCCGTTCCACCGGGACAGGGGGGGAAAAACTGTTTTTT.

The chain employs TRBV3-1 and TRBJ2-3; no reliable D call. The CDR3 covers 14 residues. Germline V CDR1 and CDR2: LGHDT, YNNKEL (reference sequence). The V end was cut by 2 bases, the J end by 0 bases, with 6 bases between. The CDR3 sequence: CASSQTASTDTQYF. CDR3 DNA: TGTGCCAGCAGCCAAACGGCCAGCACAGATACGCAGTATTTT.

This clonotype was counted only a few times. V usage is TRBV28 and J usage is TRBJ2-7, with 10 bases that match TRBD2. Germline V CDR1 and CDR2: MDHEN, SYDVKM. This CDR3 has 16 amino acids. Losses at the gene ends were 5 bases for V and 0 bases for J; bases not matched to a gene: 7. This chain's CDR3 is CASSLWTSGTSYEQYF. The DNA for the CDR3 is TGTGCCAGCAGTCTCTGGACTAGCGGAACCTCCTACGAGCAGTACTTC.

V gene TRBV4-2 combines with J gene TRBJ1-6; 7 bases agree with TRBD1. Trimming removed 3 bases from V and 7 bases from J; junction bases left unmatched: 9. The CDR3 consists of 16 residues. Germline V lookup: CDR1 LGHNA, CDR2 YNFKEQ. CDR3 DNA: TGTGCCAGCAGCCAGGACCGACAGGGAAAAAATTCACCCCTCCACTTT. Translated: CASSQDRQGKNSPLHF.

This clonotype was seen ten or more times. The chain carries TRBV5-1 and TRBJ2-7; a possible D gene is TRBD2 (6 bases). The CDR3 loop spans 15 amino acids. Trimming shortened V by 0 bases and J by 6 bases, and 16 bases separated the two germline ends. The germline CDR1 and CDR2 sequences are SGHRS and YFSETQ. CDR3 bases: TGCGCCAGCAGCTTGGGGCTGGGCGGAGGGGTCGAGCAGTACTTC. It specifies CASSLGLGGGVEQYF.